Described below is a single T cell receptor (beta chain) sequence and its context. The antigen it binds to is not known. Base-call qualities are not available, and no considerably larger clone is one nucleotide away. Collaborating institutions collected whole blood in K2EDTA tubes following their own protocols. For TCRbeta analysis, collaborators shipped samples in one of three forms: frozen whole blood, isolated PBMCs, or DNA extracted from either of those sample types. Taken from the germline V gene, the CDR1 and CDR2 loops are SNHLY and FYNNEI. Cut back by 7 bases and 9 bases, the V and J ends lie 19 bases apart. The CDR3, from cysteine to valine, totals 13 residues. Only the CDR3 DNA stays, 39 bases, in frame from base 1. This sample stems from a study of blood T cell repertoires in COVID-19 (dated by TCRdb to about 2020). Context from the whole study: Samples covering the acute and convalescent phases of COVID-19 were provided by collaborators in the United States, Italy and Spain. The prospective study material was composed of cDNA or gDNA derived from T cells, B-cell-depleted T cells, or PBMCs. The dataset comprised deeply sampled blood TCRbeta repertoires from subjects exposed to, actively infected with, or recovered from COVID-19. The repertoires were released in a freely available public database meant as a resource for research on the immune response to SARS-CoV-2. Samples were obtained from the ongoing ImmuneRACE study (first 160 participants) and from approximately 1,200 subjects provided by 6 global collaborators. Sample metadata almost always included a de-identified subject ID, COVID-19 status, age in years and sex. HLA class I and class II types, where available, came from metadata supplied by the sample provider rather than from assay-based typing. What the work shows at the level of the full study, not this receptor alone: The amount of clinical and demographic metadata varied by source and participant and was provided uncurated.

TCRbeta CDR3 regions were amplified from genomic DNA using the immunoSEQ Assay, a bias-controlled multiplex PCR. The authors' pipeline ran thus. The number of nucleated cells in each sample was estimated from the amplification of reference gene primers within the assay. To quantify the absolute abundance of each unique TCRbeta CDR3 rearrangement, sequence reads were collapsed and filtered. For each sample, productive Simpson clonality was calculated by taking the square root of Simpson's diversity index across productive rearrangements. The clones in this table, taken by TCRdb from immuneACCESS, are in-frame only. Not every clone is retained; where verified, under half of the shortfall comes from an unresolved V gene, and the cause of the rest is unknown. D and trimming were read from the DNA, whereas the V and J calls and clone size are those reported in that table. This sample holds over 120,000 clones; under 90% were observed only once. The top ten clones comprise around 45% of the sample.

Sequencing was done on a sample of peripheral blood. This TCR was recovered from a human donor in a cohort sampled during active COVID-19. The chain couples TRBV2 to TRBJ2-7; the D gene is possibly TRBD1, with 6 bases matching. The sequence in DNA is TGTGCCAGCAATATTCTACAGGGAGAGGGGCAGTACGTC. Its protein reads: CASNILQGEGQYV.